This passage covers 13 T cell receptor beta chains from one sample sequenced in a study of monozygotic twins with inflammatory bowel disease. TCRdb reprocessed the 5' RACE reads and reports one entry per CDR3 protein, with no DNA. The table for this sample gives just over 300,000 distinct CDR3 sequences. Sequenced: blood. All receptors derive from a human donor with ulcerative colitis or Crohn's disease, or a healthy co-twin of an affected twin (not recorded which).

V is TRBV7-2 and J is TRBJ2-7; TCRdb reports TRBD2, a call that lacks DNA to check it against. CDR3 size: 14 residues. CDR1 is SGHTA and CDR2 is FQGNSA in the germline V gene. The CDR3 sequence: CASSLWEGLYEQYF.

The chain combines TRBV4-3 with TRBJ1-3; TCRdb selects TRBD1, and the lack of DNA leaves this call unchecked. The V gene's germline CDR1 is LGHNA and CDR2 YSLEER. CDR3 length: 16 residues. The CDR3 protein is CASSQGGTVSGNTIYF.

The rearrangement uses TRBV6-1 and TRBJ2-1; TCRdb reports TRBD1, a call that lacks DNA to check it against. CDR1 is MNHNS, CDR2 SASEGT, per germline. This CDR3 contains 13 residues. CDR3: CASSEARGDEQFF.

This sequence joins TRBV20-1 and TRBJ2-7. Germline loops: CDR1 DFQATT, CDR2 SNEGSKA (reference sequence). The CDR3 totals 12 residues. This chain's CDR3 is CSASPQTYEQYF.

The chain joins TRBV4-2 to TRBJ2-3; TCRdb calls TRBD2, which cannot be checked without DNA. The CDR3 totals 17 residues. In germline, CDR1 is LGHNA, CDR2 YNFKEQ. CDR3 sequence: CASSQVPRGSGGGTQYF.

The chain couples TRBV5-5 to TRBJ2-3; TCRdb indicates TRBD1, and absent DNA this call remains unverified. The CDR3 has 15 amino acids. Looked up from germline, CDR1 is SGHKS and CDR2 is YYEKEE (reference sequence). The CDR3: CASSKDRVTTDTQYF.

The chain joins TRBV7-7 to TRBJ2-3; TCRdb picks TRBD1, but there is no DNA to check that call. CDR3 length: 13 amino acids. Germline CDR1 SSHAT, CDR2 FNYEAQ (reference sequence). The CDR3 loop reads CASSLGYRDPQYF.

The chain carries TRBV11-2 and TRBJ1-5. The CDR3 is 13 residues long. Germline lookup yields CDR1 SGHAT and CDR2 FQNNGV. This CDR3 is CASSFGVAQPQHF.

The V and J genes are TRBV24-1 and TRBJ2-5. The CDR3 spans 15 residues. The V gene's germline CDR1 is KGHDR and CDR2 SFDVKD. The CDR3 loop is CATSDLPGRQETQYF.

The rearrangement joins TRBV7-2 to TRBJ2-1; TCRdb picks TRBD2, but there is no DNA to check that call. The V gene's germline CDR1 is SGHTA and CDR2 FQGNSA. This CDR3 is 15 amino acids long. CDR3 protein: CASGLVWTSGGGPFF.

This chain links TRBV9 with TRBJ1-4; the TCRdb call, TRBD1, lacks DNA for checking. Germline V gene data show CDR1 as SGDLS and CDR2 as YYNGEE. The CDR3 has 15 residues. CDR3 protein: CASSVTRGPNEKLFF.

V gene TRBV11-2 combines with J gene TRBJ2-7; TCRdb lists TRBD1, though no DNA is available to test this call. CDR3 length: 19 residues. Germline V CDR1 and CDR2: SGHAT, FQNNGV. CDR3 loop: CASSFPLATSVLFSYEQYF.

The V and J genes are TRBV24-1 and TRBJ2-3; as DNA is missing, the TRBD2 call by TCRdb cannot be tested. The CDR3 covers 17 residues. Germline loops: CDR1 KGHDR, CDR2 SFDVKD. The CDR3 protein is CATSDPAGTSGSVTQYF.